A single TCR beta chain is shown here with its context. The CDR3 totals 16 residues. Germline-derived CDR1 and CDR2 are LGHDT and YNNKEL (reference sequence). The V gene end was trimmed by 0 bases and the J gene end by 9 bases; junction bases not matched to a gene: 8. The data were obtained in a study of blood T cell repertoires in COVID-19. Looking at the study overall: Acute and convalescent COVID-19 samples came from the United States, Italy and Spain. PBMCs, B-cell-depleted T cells, or T cells were the source of the cDNA or gDNA that made up the material.

The authors' processing: Nucleated cell counts were estimated from reference gene primer amplification. Repertoires were generated with immunoSEQ multiplex PCR, while TCRdb's copy carries only in-frame clones and drops some. The V and J calls and clone size were taken over from that table, and D and trimming were inferred from the DNA. The repertoire holds about 210,000 clones, with around 88% as singletons. The chain has TRBV3-1 (or the pseudogene TRBV3-2) and TRBJ2-7, with 13 bases fitting TRBD2. This sequence was found in a man aged 45 to 65 with active or convalescent COVID-19. Sequencing was carried out using peripheral blood. DNA for the CDR3: TGTGCCAGCAGCCAAGATATTACTAGCGGGGGGGCGTCGCAGTACTTC. It specifies CASSQDITSGGASQYF.